Each of the 20 T cell receptor beta chains below was sequenced from the same sample in a study of T cells in women clearing cervical HPV infection. The method was immunoSEQ multiplex PCR; TCRdb's version includes in-frame clones alone and lacks a portion of them. The specimen's table records about 35,000 clones. Input material: blood buffy coat. The receptors derive from a woman between 18 and 75 years old with a cervical HPV16 infection that either progressed to CIN3+ or cleared (not recorded which).

For this clone: The read is 3 residues too short to cover the CDR3 end, so that end is filled in from the germline J gene. The chain is built from TRBV5-1 and TRBJ1-4; D possibly corresponds to TRBD1 (6 bases). CDR1 SGHRS and CDR2 YFSETQ come from the germline V gene. The V end lost 6 bases, the J end lost 8 bases, and 17 bases lay between the germline ends. The CDR3 contains 14 residues. CDR3 sequence: CASTWGGPGEKLFF. The DNA read from the CDR3 is TGCGCCAGCACCTGGGGGGGGCCGGGGGAAAAA.

A note on this clone: The read terminates 3 residues ahead of where the CDR3 ends, so the germline J gene completes it. The chain carries TRBV6-1 and TRBJ2-2, with 7 bases matching TRBD2. The CDR3 extends over 14 amino acids. V was pared by 2 bases and J by 5 bases, with 2 bases of the junction left unmatched. Looked up from germline, CDR1 is MNHNS and CDR2 is SASEGT. The CDR3 DNA, read in part, is TGTGCCAGCAGTGAACGTAGCGGGACCGGGGAG. Translated: CASSERSGTGE. The full CDR3 sequence reads CASSERSGTGELFF.

About this clone: An end of the junction differs from the germline gene, which may be a read error. The CDR3 end lies 3 residues beyond the end of the read and is filled in from the germline J gene. The sample contains more than one DNA sequence encoding this CDR3. The chain combines TRBV5-3 with TRBJ1-2, with 7 nucleotides matching TRBD1. TRBV5-3 is sorted into the ORF group, with uncertain function. The CDR3 has 16 residues. The CDR3 spells CARSLVRRQGGYGYTF. The sequenced CDR3 bases are TGTGCCAGAAGCTTGGTAAGGAGACAGGGAGGCTATGGT.

Note on this clone: The read finishes 3 residues shy of the CDR3 end, and the germline J gene is used to complete it. This chain connects TRBV7-3 to TRBJ2-1; 7 bases match TRBD2. Unmatched junction bases numbered 12, after V lost 5 bases and J lost 8 bases. Germline V lookup: CDR1 SGHTA, CDR2 FQGTGA. The CDR3 spans 15 residues. CDR3 sequence reads: CASSLIRRERDEQFF. The CDR3 bases that were read are TGTGCCAGCAGCCTAATTAGGCGGGAGCGGGATGAG. Drawing the rest from reference TRBV7-3 and TRBJ2-1, the complete variable domain is GAGVSQTPSNKVTEKGKYVELRCDPISGHTALYWYRQSLGQGPEFLIYFQGTGAADDSGLPNDRFFAVRPEGSVSTLKIQRTERGDSAVYLCASSLIRRERDEQFFGPGTRLTVL.

On this clone: The read terminates 3 residues ahead of where the CDR3 ends, so the germline J gene completes it. The rearrangement joins TRBV19 to TRBJ2-3; unclear D gene. CDR3 length: 14 amino acids. V lost 2 bases and J 7 bases, leaving 13 bases between the germline ends. Germline CDR1 and CDR2: LNHDA and SQIVND (reference sequence). The CDR3 here is CASSINNVANTQYF. CDR3 bases read: TGTGCCAGTAGTATAAATAACGTAGCAAATACG.

On this clone itself: From the germline J gene comes the end of the CDR3, since the read stops 3 residues before it. The chain combines TRBV19 with TRBJ1-2; D unresolved. The CDR3 sequence is 14 residues long. The germline V gene encodes CDR1 LNHDA and CDR2 SQIVND (reference sequence). The sequenced part of the CDR3 DNA is TGTGCCAGTAGTACCAGCGGGAGGGCGAATGAC. It translates to CASSTSGRAND. From start to end, the CDR3 is CASSTSGRANDYTF.

About this clone: The read terminates 3 residues before the CDR3 end, so the remaining end is supplied by the germline J gene. The chain couples TRBV12-3 or TRBV12-4 to TRBJ2-7; D not resolved. This CDR3 comprises 12 residues. The germline V and J ends were trimmed by 3 bases and 3 bases, with 6 bases remaining between them. The part of the CDR3 DNA that was read is TGTGCCAGCAGTTTTAGTTACTACGAG. It codes for CASSFSYYE. In full, the CDR3 is CASSFSYYEQYF.

On this clone itself: From the germline J gene comes the end of the CDR3, since the read stops 3 residues before it. This chain connects TRBV7-9 to TRBJ1-2; D possibly corresponds to TRBD1 (6 bases). From germline, CDR1 is SEHNR and CDR2 FQNEAQ (reference sequence). The CDR3 extends over 12 amino acids. The CDR3 sequence is CASSLAMGAYTF. Incomplete CDR3 DNA: TGTGCCAGCAGCTTAGCAATGGGGGCC.

Details on this clone: With the read ending 3 residues before the CDR3 end, the germline J gene is used to fill in that end. J is TRBJ1-2 and V is TRBV11-2; weak D call: TRBD1 (5 bases). This CDR3 region has 13 residues. With 1 base removed from V and 5 bases from J, the gap between germline ends came to 8 bases. Germline V CDR1 and CDR2: SGHAT, FQNNGV. CDR3 bases read: TGTGCCAGCAGCTTAGTCGGGGGTTATGGC. Protein sequence: CASSLVGGYG. The whole CDR3 sequence is CASSLVGGYGYTF.

Of note for this clone: The CDR3 end falls 3 residues outside the read, so it is completed with the germline J gene. V is TRBV7-6 and J is TRBJ1-2, with 9 bases fitting TRBD1. Germline CDR1 SGHVS, CDR2 FNYEAQ. This CDR3 is 14 amino acids long. The CDR3 here is CASSSGQGAYDYTF. The part of the CDR3 DNA that was read is TGTGCCAGCAGCTCGGGACAGGGAGCCTACGAC.

Turning to this clone: The read ends 3 residues shy of where the CDR3 ends; the end is completed using the germline J gene. The chain links TRBV6-1 to TRBJ1-1; D is perhaps TRBD1 (5 bases). CDR1 and CDR2 from the germline V gene are MNHNS and SASEGT. The CDR3 runs to 15 residues. Trimming shortened V by 4 bases and J by 0 bases, and 12 bases separated the two germline ends. This chain's CDR3 is CASSAYTGVNTEAFF. Partial CDR3 DNA: TGTGCCAGCAGTGCCTACACAGGTGTGAACACTGAA.

As for this clone: The CDR3 end lies 3 residues beyond the end of the read and is filled in from the germline J gene. The chain has TRBV19 and TRBJ1-1, with TRBD1 matching 8 bases. This CDR3 has 15 residues. The J segment lost 0 bases and the V segment lost 7 bases, leaving 7 bases of the junction unmatched. Germline assignment: CDR1 LNHDA and CDR2 SQIVND (reference sequence). CDR3 amino acids: CASTSRQGMNTEAFF. The CDR3 bases that were read are TGTGCCAGTACCTCGAGACAGGGGATGAACACTGAA.

A word on this clone: Read coverage stops 3 residues before the CDR3 terminus; the germline J gene supplies the remainder. This chain uses TRBV6-1 with TRBJ2-2, with 8 bases lining up with TRBD1. The CDR3 is 14 amino acids. The V and J ends lost 4 bases and 5 bases, in that order; junction bases with no gene match: 3. CDR1 is MNHNS, CDR2 SASEGT, per germline. CDR3 in amino acids: CASSGQGNTGELFF. Partial CDR3 DNA: TGTGCCAGCAGTGGACAGGGGAATACCGGGGAG.

Comment on this clone: The read is 3 residues too short to cover the CDR3 end, so that end is filled in from the germline J gene. The gene calls are TRBV6-1 and TRBJ1-5; D might be TRBD1 (5 bases). The CDR3 loop spans 16 amino acids. V dropped 4 bases and J dropped 0 bases, with 13 bases sitting between them. Looked up from germline, CDR1 is MNHNS and CDR2 is SASEGT. CDR3 loop: CASSAETAYSNQPQHF. Partial CDR3 DNA: TGTGCCAGCAGTGCGGAGACAGCATATAGCAATCAGCCC.

About this clone: The CDR3 extends 3 residues past the end of the read, so its final part is completed from the germline J gene. The rearrangement uses TRBV6-1 and TRBJ1-2; 8 bases align to TRBD1. The CDR3 consists of 15 residues. The ends lost 3 bases at V and 3 bases at J; junction bases unmatched: 6. Germline CDR1 is MNHNS and CDR2 is SASEGT. CDR3 protein: CASSDRQGSYYGYTF. Incomplete CDR3 DNA: TGTGCCAGCAGTGACCGACAGGGGAGTTACTATGGC.

Remarks on this clone: The read is 3 residues too short to cover the CDR3 end, so that end is filled in from the germline J gene. The J gene is TRBJ1-2, the V gene TRBV10-3; D perhaps matches TRBD1 (5 bases). Germline V lookup: CDR1 ENHRY, CDR2 SYGVKD. This CDR3 has 13 residues. V was trimmed by 4 bases and J by 6 bases, leaving 12 bases between them. CDR3 protein: CAISVLGAHGYTF. Incomplete CDR3 DNA: TGTGCCATCAGTGTTTTAGGGGCTCATGGC.

Remarks on this clone: The read comes to an end 3 residues before the CDR3 does, leaving the germline J gene to fill in the end. V gene TRBV13 combines with J gene TRBJ1-5, with 7 bases matching TRBD1. CDR3 length: 14 residues. V trimming: 3 bases; J trimming: 8 bases; junction bases outside the gene matches: 7. Germline V gene data show CDR1 as PRHDT and CDR2 as FYEKMQ (reference sequence). This chain's CDR3 is CASSLGTAEEPQHF. The sequenced part of the CDR3 DNA is TGTGCCAGCAGCTTGGGGACAGCTGAGGAGCCC.

With respect to this clone: The read ends 3 residues shy of where the CDR3 ends; the end is completed using the germline J gene. The genes are TRBV10-2 and TRBJ1-1; D is uncertain. The germline V and J ends were trimmed by 11 bases and 4 bases, with 8 bases remaining between them. Germline values: CDR1 WSHSY, CDR2 SAAADI. The CDR3 length is 10 residues. Here the CDR3 reads CASRGTEAFF. The part of the CDR3 DNA that was read is TGCGCCTCTCGGGGCACTGAA.

On this clone: The observed sequence ends 3 residues before the CDR3 terminus, with the missing tail filled in from the germline J gene. V gene TRBV20-1 combines with J gene TRBJ1-5, with a possible D match to TRBD1 (5 bases). Germline V gene data show CDR1 as DFQATT and CDR2 as SNEGSKA (reference sequence). Trimming shortened V by 6 bases and J by 5 bases, and 11 bases separated the two germline ends. CDR3 size: 12 residues. CDR3 bases read: TGCAGTGCGGGAAGAGGGGATCAGCCC. Translation gives CSAGRGDQP. The full CDR3 protein is CSAGRGDQPQHF.

To note about this clone: The read terminates 3 residues ahead of where the CDR3 ends, so the germline J gene completes it. The chain links TRBV5-6 to TRBJ2-1; 7 nucleotides line up with TRBD2. Germline V lookup: CDR1 SGHDT, CDR2 YYEEEE. The length of the CDR3 is 15 residues. Losses at the gene ends were 5 bases for V and 5 bases for J; bases not matched to a gene: 10. The CDR3 bases that were read are TGTGCCAGCAGTTTTGGGCGGGAGCAGCACAATGAG. It translates to CASSFGREQHNE. The full CDR3 is CASSFGREQHNEQFF.